One sample yielded the 24 T cell receptor beta chains listed below, sequenced in a study of blood T cell repertoires in COVID-19. TCRdb's copy holds only in-frame clones and misses some; the assay was immunoSEQ multiplex PCR. The data hold about 130,000 clones, with roughly 86% observed a single time. Sequencing was done on a sample of peripheral blood. These receptors were collected from a woman between 50 and 59 years old who had recovered from COVID-19.

The genes are TRBV28 and TRBJ2-7, with TRBD1 matching 8 bases. The CDR3 runs to 13 residues. Germline V CDR1 and CDR2: MDHEN, SYDVKM. The junction had 3 bases not matched to a gene; V was cut back by 6 bases and J by 2 bases. Here the CDR3 reads CASRQGGTYEQYF. The CDR3 DNA reads TGTGCCAGCAGACAGGGGGGAACCTACGAGCAGTACTTC.

CDR3 in DNA: TGTGCCAGCAGCGCATCCGGGACAGGGGCTACTGGAAACACCATATATTTT. It yields the protein CASSASGTGATGNTIYF. The chain links TRBV7-9 to TRBJ1-3; 10 bases map to TRBD1. J gave up 2 bases and V 5 bases, and 9 bases lay outside the gene matches. Germline CDR1 is SEHNR and CDR2 is FQNEAQ (reference sequence). The CDR3 contains 17 residues. The whole variable domain, remainder taken from reference TRBV7-9 and TRBJ1-3, is DTGVSQNPRHKITKRGQNVTFRCDPISEHNRLYWYRQTLGQGPEFLTYFQNEAQLEKSRLLSDRFSAERPKGSFSTLEIQRTEQGDSAMYLCASSASGTGATGNTIYFGEGSWLTVV.

The chain combines TRBV6-5 with TRBJ2-3; a possible D gene is TRBD1 (6 bases). Trimming removed 6 bases from V and 0 bases from J, with 10 bases in between. Germline loops: CDR1 MNHEY, CDR2 SVGAGI. The length of the CDR3 is 14 residues. The DNA of the CDR3 is TGTGCCAGCAGACCGGGACAAAGCACAGATACGCAGTATTTT. Translating it yields CASRPGQSTDTQYF.

The V gene is TRBV5-4, the J gene TRBJ2-5; 12 nucleotides line up with TRBD2. Losses at the gene ends were 4 bases for V and 4 bases for J; bases not matched to a gene: 2. Germline CDR1 SGHNT, CDR2 YYREEE (reference sequence). The CDR3 spans 14 residues. As DNA, the CDR3 is TGTGCCAGCAGCAAGGGACTAGCGGGAGAGACCCAGTACTTC. Translating gives CASSKGLAGETQYF.

The table lists this clone with a few counts. This chain connects TRBV14 to TRBJ1-5; the D gene is possibly TRBD1 (6 bases). This CDR3 region has 14 residues. CDR1 and CDR2 (germline): SGHDN, FVKESK. The V end was cut by 4 bases, the J end by 2 bases, with 9 bases between. The CDR3 region has the DNA TGTGCCAGCAGCCCACAGGGAGGCAATCAGCCCCAGCATTTT. As protein: CASSPQGGNQPQHF. The whole variable domain, remainder taken from reference TRBV14 and TRBJ1-5, is EAGVTQFPSHSVIEKGQTVTLRCDPISGHDNLYWYRRVMGKEIKFLLHFVKESKQDESGMPNNRFLAERTGGTYSTLKVQPAELEDSGVYFCASSPQGGNQPQHFGDGTRLSIL.

The chain is built from TRBV5-6 and TRBJ2-3; D might be TRBD1 (6 bases). The CDR3 length is 15 residues. V was trimmed by 1 base and J by 2 bases, leaving 11 bases between them. CDR1 and CDR2 (germline): SGHDT, YYEEEE. This CDR3 reads CASSLQGLTTDTQYF. The CDR3 nucleotides read TGTGCCAGCAGCTTGCAGGGGTTAACCACAGATACGCAGTATTTT.

This chain uses TRBV12-5 with TRBJ1-3, with TRBD1 identical over 7 bases. Germline-derived CDR1 and CDR2 are LGHNT and FRNRAP. J gave up 4 bases and V 5 bases, and 8 bases lay outside the gene matches. This CDR3 spans 15 amino acids. CDR3: CASGPGQAGGNTIYF. The DNA of the CDR3 is TGTGCTAGTGGTCCCGGACAGGCGGGGGGAAACACCATATATTTT.

The chain joins TRBV11-3 to TRBJ2-1; maybe TRBD2 (6 bases). The CDR3 spans 15 residues. Germline V gene data show CDR1 as SGHNT and CDR2 as YENEEA. V lost 1 base and J 0 bases, leaving 7 bases between the germline ends. DNA of the CDR3: TGTGCCAGCAGCTTAGTGGGAGGCTCCTACAATGAGCAGTTCTTC. The encoded protein is CASSLVGGSYNEQFF.

The J gene is TRBJ2-7, the V gene TRBV24-1, with 10 bases fitting TRBD1. This CDR3 spans 14 amino acids. The germline gives CDR1 KGHDR, CDR2 SFDVKD. J was trimmed by 6 bases and V by 7 bases; bases with no gene match: 8. CDR3 loop: CATSSGTGVAEQYF. CDR3 nucleotides: TGTGCCACCAGCTCCGGGACAGGGGTAGCCGAGCAGTACTTC.

This clone came up once. V and J are TRBV19 and TRBJ1-2; no reliable D call. Germline V gives CDR1 LNHDA, CDR2 SQIVND (reference sequence). Trimming pared 3 bases from V and 4 bases from J, leaving 6 bases between. This CDR3 spans 12 amino acids. This chain's CDR3 is CASSIHSYGYTF. For the CDR3, the DNA is TGTGCCAGTAGTATCCACTCCTATGGCTACACCTTC.

J is TRBJ1-2 and V is TRBV24-1; 8 positions match TRBD1. The trim removed 7 bases at V and 4 bases at J, leaving 4 bases unmatched. Per germline, CDR1 KGHDR and CDR2 SFDVKD. The CDR3 totals 13 residues. CDR3 nucleotide sequence: TGTGCCACCAGCCAGGGGGCATCCTATGGCTACACCTTC. Translating gives CATSQGASYGYTF.

This chain uses TRBV5-1 with TRBJ1-2, with 10 nucleotides matching TRBD1. Germline V gene lookup returns CDR1 SGHRS and CDR2 YFSETQ. The CDR3 sequence is 15 residues long. V gave up 0 bases and J gave up 6 bases; unmatched junction bases: 5. The chain's CDR3 is CASSLDGGTGDGYTF. In DNA form, the CDR3 reads TGCGCCAGCAGCTTGGATGGGGGGACAGGGGATGGCTACACCTTC.

The chain links TRBV20-1 to TRBJ1-5; D gene unclear. The CDR3 sequence is 16 residues long. Trimming took off 3 bases at V and 0 bases at J, with 15 bases between the two ends. Germline-derived CDR1 and CDR2 are DFQATT and SNEGSKA (reference sequence). The CDR3 reads CSASLQREYSNQPQHF. The CDR3 nucleotides are TGCAGTGCTAGTTTACAGCGGGAGTATAGCAATCAGCCCCAGCATTTT.

The rearrangement joins TRBV7-2 to TRBJ2-2; 8 nucleotides align to TRBD2. CDR1 and CDR2 from the germline V gene are SGHTA and FQGNSA. CDR3 length: 17 residues. V gave up 5 bases and J gave up 6 bases; unmatched junction bases: 14. Here the CDR3 reads CASSPALGTSFAGELFF. The CDR3 DNA sequence: TGTGCCAGCAGCCCCGCTTTAGGGACTAGTTTCGCCGGGGAGCTGTTTTTT. The complete variable domain, with remaining parts taken from reference TRBV7-2 and TRBJ2-2, reads GAGVSQSPSNKVTEKGKDVELRCDPISGHTALYWYRQSLGQGLEFLIYFQGNSAPDKSGLPSDRFSAERTGGSVSTLTIQRTQQEDSAVYLCASSPALGTSFAGELFFGEGSRLTVL.

V and J are TRBV25-1 and TRBJ1-2, with TRBD1 matching over 12 bases. The CDR3 covers 14 residues. The germline CDR1 and CDR2 sequences are MGHDK and SYGVNS. The V gene end was trimmed by 1 base and the J gene end by 8 bases; junction bases not matched to a gene: 2. The CDR3 DNA is TGTGCCAGCAGTGAATTGGGGACAGGGGGCGGCTACACCTTC. Its translation: CASSELGTGGGYTF.

The chain uses TRBV27 and TRBJ1-4; possibly TRBD1 for D (5 bases). CDR1 MNHEY and CDR2 SMNVEV come from the germline V gene (reference sequence). V was clipped by 2 bases and J by 7 bases, with 17 bases between them. The CDR3 has 16 amino acids. CDR3 nucleotide sequence: TGTGCCAGCAGTTTAAGGGGTGTTGGGGGGGTTGAAAAACTGTTTTTT. Encoded protein: CASSLRGVGGVEKLFF.

The rearrangement links TRBV7-9 to TRBJ1-6, with TRBD1 matching over 9 bases. Germline assignment: CDR1 SEHNR and CDR2 FQNEAQ (reference sequence). J was trimmed by 7 bases and V by 1 base; bases with no gene match: 5. The CDR3 spans 16 residues. CDR3 region: CASSLDPGQGNSPLHF. The CDR3 coding sequence is TGTGCCAGCAGCTTAGACCCGGGACAGGGAAATTCACCCCTCCACTTT. Drawing the rest from reference TRBV7-9 and TRBJ1-6, the complete variable domain is DTGVSQNPRHKITKRGQNVTFRCDPISEHNRLYWYRQTLGQGPEFLTYFQNEAQLEKSRLLSDRFSAERPKGSFSTLEIQRTEQGDSAMYLCASSLDPGQGNSPLHFGNGTRLTVT.

V is TRBV9 and J is TRBJ1-2; the match to TRBD1 covers 8 bases. The CDR3 covers 12 residues. Looked up from germline, CDR1 is SGDLS and CDR2 is YYNGEE. Unmatched junction bases numbered 4, after V lost 4 bases and J lost 8 bases. This CDR3 is CASSPHRGGYTF. CDR3 sequence (DNA): TGTGCCAGCAGCCCCCACAGGGGGGGCTACACCTTC.

The chain recombines TRBV5-1 with TRBJ2-7; 11 positions match TRBD2. V shed 6 bases, J shed 6 bases, and the junction held 11 bases outside the gene matches. Germline CDR1 SGHRS, CDR2 YFSETQ. This CDR3 region has 15 residues. The CDR3 region has the DNA TGCGCCAGCAATCCCGACCCCGGACTAGCGGGCGAGCAGTACTTC. Its protein product is CASNPDPGLAGEQYF.

The chain has TRBV11-2 and TRBJ2-3; the match to TRBD2 covers 14 bases. Germline V gene data show CDR1 as SGHAT and CDR2 as FQNNGV. V lost 5 bases, J lost 2 bases, and 3 bases stayed unmatched. The CDR3 has 16 residues. CDR3 nucleotide sequence: TGTGCCAGCAGCGGACTAGCGGGGGGAATCACAGATACGCAGTATTTT. Translation gives CASSGLAGGITDTQYF.

The chain is built from TRBV11-2 and TRBJ1-2, with D maybe TRBD1 (5 bases). From germline, CDR1 is SGHAT and CDR2 FQNNGV. This CDR3 spans 15 amino acids. V lost 7 bases, J lost 2 bases, and 17 bases lay in between. CDR3 amino acids: CASTLEAGLNYGYTF. The CDR3 coding sequence is TGTGCCAGCACCCTCGAGGCAGGGTTAAACTATGGCTACACCTTC.

The rearrangement joins TRBV7-8 to TRBJ2-3; the match to TRBD1 covers 7 bases. This CDR3 region has 13 residues. Germline V CDR1 and CDR2: SGHVS, FQNEAQ. V shed 5 bases, J shed 6 bases, and the junction held 5 bases outside the gene matches. CDR3 residues: CASSEDRADTQYF. The CDR3 coding sequence is TGTGCCAGCAGCGAAGACAGGGCGGATACGCAGTATTTT. The whole variable domain, remainder taken from reference TRBV7-8 and TRBJ2-3, is GAGVSQSPRYKVAKRGQDVALRCDPISGHVSLFWYQQALGQGPEFLTYFQNEAQLDKSGLPSDRFFAERPEGSVSTLKIQRTQQEDSAVYLCASSEDRADTQYFGPGTRLTVL.

V is TRBV28 and J is TRBJ2-7, with D possibly TRBD1 on 6 matching bases. Germline V gene lookup returns CDR1 MDHEN and CDR2 SYDVKM. The length of the CDR3 is 15 residues. V lost 10 bases, J lost 7 bases, and 26 bases lay in between. The CDR3 bases are TGTGCCACCCTTGCTTACCTAGGGGGAGTTAATGAGCAGTACTTC. This codes for CATLAYLGGVNEQYF.

The chain has TRBV7-2 and TRBJ2-2; TRBD2 aligns across 9 bases. Per germline, CDR1 SGHTA and CDR2 FQGNSA. V was pared by 1 base and J by 5 bases, with 8 bases of the junction left unmatched. The CDR3 is made up of 17 amino acids. The CDR3 DNA follows: TGTGCCAGCAGCTTAGTGCGGGAGGGCCCGGGAACCGGGGAGCTGTTTTTT. Translating it yields CASSLVREGPGTGELFF.